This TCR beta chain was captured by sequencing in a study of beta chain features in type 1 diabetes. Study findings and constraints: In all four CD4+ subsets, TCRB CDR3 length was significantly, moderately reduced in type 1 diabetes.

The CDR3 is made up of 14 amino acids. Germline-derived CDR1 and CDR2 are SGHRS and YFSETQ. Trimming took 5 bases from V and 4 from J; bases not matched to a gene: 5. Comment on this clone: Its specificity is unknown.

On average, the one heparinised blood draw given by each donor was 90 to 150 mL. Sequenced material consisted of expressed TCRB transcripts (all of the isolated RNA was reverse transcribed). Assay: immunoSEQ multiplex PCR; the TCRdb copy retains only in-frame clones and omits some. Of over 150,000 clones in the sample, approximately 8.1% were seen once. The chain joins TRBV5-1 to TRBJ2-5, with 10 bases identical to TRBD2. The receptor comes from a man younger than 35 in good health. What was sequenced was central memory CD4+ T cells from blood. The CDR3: CASRVAGGRETQYF. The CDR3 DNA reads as TGCGCCAGCAGAGTAGCGGGGGGCCGAGAGACCCAGTACTTC.